A selection of T cell receptor beta chains follows, all from one sample in a study of T cells after yellow fever vaccination. One entry per CDR3 protein results from TCRdb running MiXCR on the 5' RACE reads. Of approximately 160,000 distinct CDR3 sequences in the sample, around 9.3% were seen once. The sequences come from CD8+ T cells sorted from PBMCs, collected 45 days after the yellow fever booster vaccination. These receptors came from a man aged 18 to 29 who received the YFV17D yellow fever vaccine. Each CDR3 is given with its conserved first and last residue. Fields, in order: V gene, D gene, J gene, clone size, CDR3 DNA, CDR3 protein. A D gene is named only where the DNA matches it firmly. Size tells how often a clone was seen (once, few, many) or the class of an expanded clone, and some rows leave it out.

TRBV7-9	TRBD1	TRBJ2-5	many	TGTGCCAGCAGCCACAGGGGGCAAGAGACCCAGTACTTC	CASSHRGQETQYF
TRBV5-6	NA	TRBJ1-2	many	TGTGCCAGCAGATCCGGCGCCTTCGGCTACACCTTC	CASRSGAFGYTF
TRBV5-1	NA	TRBJ1-1	NA	TGCGCCAGCAGCTGGACAGCGAACACTGAAGCTTTCTTT	CASSWTANTEAFF
TRBV4-1	NA	TRBJ2-2	NA	TGCGCCAGCAGCCACTCAGGGGCCCGCTTTTTCGGGGAGCTGTTTTTT	CASSHSGARFFGELFF
TRBV12-3/TRBV12-4	TRBD2	TRBJ2-5	few	TGTGCCAGCACTAGCGGGGGCTGGGAGACCCAGTACTTC	CASTSGGWETQYF
TRBV7-2	NA	TRBJ2-3	few	TGTGCCAGCAGCTTAGGGCGGGGCCGTAGCACAGATACGCAGTATTTT	CASSLGRGRSTDTQYF
TRBV27	NA	TRBJ2-7	NA	TGTGCCAGCAGTTTCACAGGGAACCATATCTACGAGCAGTACTTC	CASSFTGNHIYEQYF
TRBV25-1	NA	TRBJ1-1	NA	TGTGCCAGCAGTGATATGACCGGGCCCGAAGGGAACACTGAAGCTTTCTTT	CASSDMTGPEGNTEAFF
TRBV2	NA	TRBJ2-3	NA	TGTGCCAGCAGTGAAGGCGGGAATACGCAGTATTTT	CASSEGGNTQYF
TRBV10-2	NA	TRBJ2-4	few	TGCGCCAGCAGTGAGGGGGTCAGGGGCGTTTGGAGCATTCAGTACTTC	CASSEGVRGVWSIQYF
TRBV14	NA	TRBJ2-3	few	TGTGCCAGCAGCCACGGGCAGGCAAGCACAGATACGCAGTATTTT	CASSHGQASTDTQYF
TRBV12-3/TRBV12-4	NA	TRBJ1-6	NA	TGTGCCAGCAGTTGGGGGATGAGGAATTCACCCCTCCACTTT	CASSWGMRNSPLHF
TRBV9	TRBD1	TRBJ2-1	NA	TGTGCCAGCAGCGTAACCGGGACAGGGTGGAATGAGCAGTTCTTC	CASSVTGTGWNEQFF
TRBV9	TRBD2	TRBJ2-1	few	TGTGCCAGCAGCGGAGGGGTCTTTAGCGGGGGGTTCTACAATGAGCAGTTCTTC	CASSGGVFSGGFYNEQFF
TRBV25-1	TRBD1	TRBJ2-5	many	TGTGCCAGCAGTGACCCCGACAGGGCAGAGACCCAGTACTTC	CASSDPDRAETQYF
TRBV6-6	NA	TRBJ2-3	few	TGTGCCAGCAGTTTCAGGGGGGGTACGCAGTATTTT	CASSFRGGTQYF
TRBV7-6	NA	TRBJ2-7	NA	TGTGCCAGCAGCTTAAAAGAGGTCGCCTACGAGCAGTACTTC	CASSLKEVAYEQYF
TRBV12-3/TRBV12-4	TRBD2	TRBJ2-3	few	TGTGCCAGCATCGCGACCCGGACTAGCGGGACGGGAGATACGCAGTATTTT	CASIATRTSGTGDTQYF
TRBV7-2	NA	TRBJ2-4	few	TGTGCCAGCAGGTTTGGGGCTGCGGGCAAAAACATTCAGTACTTC	CASRFGAAGKNIQYF
TRBV7-9	NA	TRBJ1-5	NA	TGTGCCAGCAGCCTGTATGACCAGCCCCAGCATTTT	CASSLYDQPQHF
TRBV7-6	NA	TRBJ2-2	many	TGTGCCAGCAGCTCGATCAGGGCATGGACCGGGGAGCTGTTTTTT	CASSSIRAWTGELFF
TRBV6-2/TRBV6-3	NA	TRBJ2-5	NA	TGTGCCAGCAAATGGCAGGGGGGGGGCGCGGAGACCCAGTACTTC	CASKWQGGGAETQYF
TRBV4-2	NA	TRBJ1-1	few	TGTGCCAGCAGCCAGGGGAGCGAAGCTTTCTTT	CASSQGSEAFF
TRBV3-1	TRBD1	TRBJ2-1	few	TGTGCCAGCAGCCAAGTGGGGACAGGGACCAATGAGCAGTTCTTC	CASSQVGTGTNEQFF
TRBV4-1	TRBD1	TRBJ1-4	few	TGCGCCAGCAGCCAAGGGGACAGGAACGAAAAACTGTTTTTT	CASSQGDRNEKLFF
TRBV6-4	NA	TRBJ1-1	few	TGTGCCAGCAGTGACGAGTGGTCCAGGACCATGAACACTGAAGCTTTCTTT	CASSDEWSRTMNTEAFF
TRBV5-1	NA	TRBJ2-5	NA	TGCGCCAGCAGCTTAGGGTCAGGGAGGAATGTAGAGACCCAGTACTTC	CASSLGSGRNVETQYF
TRBV6-2/TRBV6-3	NA	TRBJ1-2	few	TGTGCCAGCAGTTACTCCGATGGCTACACCTTC	CASSYSDGYTF
TRBV29-1	NA	TRBJ2-2	NA	TGCAGCGTTGGGGGGGGCCAAGGCACCGGGGAGCTGTTTTTT	CSVGGGQGTGELFF
TRBV27	NA	TRBJ2-1	NA	TGTGCCAGCAGTTCCCCTCTGGGGGTGGGGTACAATGAGCAGTTCTTC	CASSSPLGVGYNEQFF
TRBV9	NA	TRBJ2-2	few	TGTGCCAGCAGCCCAAGAGGGGGAACTACCGGGGAGCTGTTTTTT	CASSPRGGTTGELFF
TRBV10-3	TRBD2	TRBJ2-5	few	TGTGCCATCAGTGACTCCGGGGGGGCAACTTGGGAGACCCAGTACTTC	CAISDSGGATWETQYF
TRBV10-1	NA	TRBJ2-1	NA	TGCGCCAGCAGTGAGTCGGAGGGGGGGGGCCCCTACAATGAGCAGTTCTTC	CASSESEGGGPYNEQFF
TRBV7-2	NA	TRBJ2-1	many	TGTGCCAGCAGCCAGGGGGGGGGGCTCCCTGAGCAGTTCTTC	CASSQGGGLPEQFF
TRBV11-2	NA	TRBJ1-1	few	TGTGCCAGCAAACGGACAGAATACCACACTGAAGCTTTCTTT	CASKRTEYHTEAFF
TRBV6-2/TRBV6-3	NA	TRBJ1-1	many	TGTGCCAGCAGTACCATGCTGGGCGACACTGAAGCTTTCTTT	CASSTMLGDTEAFF
TRBV6-2/TRBV6-3	TRBD1	TRBJ2-1	NA	TGTGCCAGCAGGACAGGGACAGGGGGACGCTCCTACAATGAGCAGTTCTTC	CASRTGTGGRSYNEQFF
TRBV11-2	NA	TRBJ2-5	NA	TGTGCCAGCAGCCCCCCAGGGATTGAGACCCAGTACTTC	CASSPPGIETQYF
TRBV27	NA	TRBJ2-7	NA	TGTGCCAGCAGTTTATCGGGGCAAAGCGAGCAGTACTTC	CASSLSGQSEQYF
TRBV9	NA	TRBJ2-7	NA	TGTGCCAGCAGCGTAGCGGAGGGGGCTTACGAGCAGTACTTC	CASSVAEGAYEQYF
TRBV4-1	NA	TRBJ2-1	NA	TGCGCCAGCAGCTCTTCTAGGGACTACAATGAGCAGTTCTTC	CASSSSRDYNEQFF
TRBV19	NA	TRBJ2-7	NA	TGTGCCAGTAGTATGGACCCTGGACAGTCCTACGAGCAGTACTTC	CASSMDPGQSYEQYF
TRBV2	NA	TRBJ2-6	many	TGTGCCAGCAGTGAAGGGGGCAGCTCCTCTGGGGCCAACGTCCTGACTTTC	CASSEGGSSSGANVLTF
TRBV6-2/TRBV6-3	NA	TRBJ2-1	few	TGTGCCAGCAGTTACTCTCCGAATGAGCAGTTCTTC	CASSYSPNEQFF
TRBV27	NA	TRBJ2-1	NA	TGTGCCAGCAGCTCTACCATCAATGAGCAGTTCTTC	CASSSTINEQFF